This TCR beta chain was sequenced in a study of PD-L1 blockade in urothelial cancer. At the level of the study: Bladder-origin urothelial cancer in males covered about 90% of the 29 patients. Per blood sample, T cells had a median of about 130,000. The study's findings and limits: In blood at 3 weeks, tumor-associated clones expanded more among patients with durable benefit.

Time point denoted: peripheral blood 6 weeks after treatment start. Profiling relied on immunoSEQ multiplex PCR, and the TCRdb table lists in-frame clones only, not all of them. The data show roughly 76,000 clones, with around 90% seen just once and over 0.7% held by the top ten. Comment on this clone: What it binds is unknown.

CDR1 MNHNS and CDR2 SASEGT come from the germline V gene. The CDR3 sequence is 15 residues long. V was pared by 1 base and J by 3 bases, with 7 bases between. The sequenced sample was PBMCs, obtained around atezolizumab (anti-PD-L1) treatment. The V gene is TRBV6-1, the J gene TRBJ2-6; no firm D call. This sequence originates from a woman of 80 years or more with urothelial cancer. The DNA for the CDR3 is TGTGCCAGCAGTGAAGTCGTTTTTGGGGCCAACGTCCTGACTTTC. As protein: CASSEVVFGANVLTF.